This T cell receptor (beta chain) came from a study of patients and donors after allogeneic stem cell transplantation. This clonotype showed up just a few times. TCRdb fed the RT-PCR reads into MiXCR, producing one record per CDR3 protein. Among some 880,000 distinct CDR3 sequences, 18% were seen once, and the ten largest hold 5% to 6.5%. Germline CDR1 is LGHDT and CDR2 is YNNKEL (reference sequence). After removal of 5 bases from V and 6 bases from J, the junction contained 5 bases not matched to a gene. The CDR3 totals 16 residues. The TCR sequence derives from a human donor who was either an allogeneic HSCT recipient or a stem cell or donor lymphocyte infusion donor (not recorded which). It is not recorded whose cells these are; they may come from a transplant donor. Sequenced sample: blood, either unsorted or a sorted T cell fraction (not recorded which). This rearrangement joins TRBV3-1 to TRBJ2-1; 15 bases match TRBD2. CDR3 in DNA: TGTGCCAGCAGCACGACGGGACTAGCGGGAGGCAATGAGCAGTTCTTC. It codes for CASSTTGLAGGNEQFF.